This T cell receptor (beta chain) was sequenced in a study of OX40 agonist ivuxolimab in advanced cancers. Turning to the study itself: An agonistic anti-OX40 (CD134) antibody, ivuxolimab, was used to treat the patients.

Using immunoSEQ multiplex PCR, the repertoire was profiled, and TCRdb retains in-frame clones only, with some absent. In the table there are 62,000 or so clones, around nine tenths of which are singletons. The ends were cut back, 3 bases at V and 10 bases at J, with 9 bases in the middle. This CDR3 spans 11 amino acids. Germline V gives CDR1 SGHVS, CDR2 FNYEAQ. This receptor was taken from an adult with an advanced solid tumor such as melanoma, head and neck, liver or kidney cancer. J is TRBJ1-1 and V is TRBV7-6; TRBD1 might be the D (6 bases). The source material was CD4+ or CD8+ T cells sorted from blood, sampled in a trial of the OX40 agonist ivuxolimab. Here the CDR3 reads CASSLGTTAFF. The CDR3 DNA is TGTGCCAGCAGCTTGGGGACAACAGCTTTCTTT.